This T cell receptor (beta chain) came from a study of cytomegalovirus exposure and HLA in healthy donors. Study background: One earlier analysis, a look at approximately 190 million T cells, found roughly 110 million unique TCR beta sequences. Study-wide results and caveats: Later genetic work tied a missense DCLRE1C variant to beta-chain V and J trimming. Cytomegalovirus status was reportedly diagnosed by the classifier with high sensitivity and specificity.

This clone was observed a handful of times. Antigen: not known. A multiplex PCR was run with 60 Vbeta primers and 13 Jbeta primers. The method was immunoSEQ multiplex PCR; TCRdb's version includes in-frame clones alone and lacks a portion of them. The repertoire has 200,000 to 250,000 clones, 82% of them found once; the top ten carry around 2.7%. Germline lookup yields CDR1 SEHNR and CDR2 FQNEAQ (reference sequence). Trimming cost V 4 bases and J 3 bases; bases outside gene matches: 14. This CDR3 has 17 amino acids. The chain joins TRBV7-9 to TRBJ1-1; 7 bases line up with TRBD1. The TCR was taken from a middle-aged woman in good health and CMV-seronegative. Input material: PBMCs. CDR3 nucleotides: TGTGCCAGCAGCTATCCCCCAGGGGGTGCCGGGGACACTGAAGCTTTCTTT. It yields the protein CASSYPPGGAGDTEAFF. The whole variable domain, filled in from reference TRBV7-9 and TRBJ1-1, reads DTGVSQNPRHKITKRGQNVTFRCDPISEHNRLYWYRQTLGQGPEFLTYFQNEAQLEKSRLLSDRFSAERPKGSFSTLEIQRTEQGDSAMYLCASSYPPGGAGDTEAFFGQGTRLTVV.